The 5 T cell receptor beta chains in this list originate from one sample, sequenced in a study of control samples from healthy donors and cancer patients. Assay used: immunoSEQ multiplex PCR; TCRdb lists only in-frame clones, some missing. This table holds fewer than 40,000 clones, 80% to 95% found once. Sequences were obtained from PBMCs. The origin of the receptors is a man aged 40-55 years with colorectal cancer.

CDR3: CATREGERDRGKTHQPQHF. The CDR3 DNA reads as TGTGCCACCAGAGAGGGGGAACGGGACAGGGGAAAGACCCATCAGCCCCAGCATTTT. V is TRBV24-1 and J is TRBJ1-5; TRBD1 agrees at 10 bases. The CDR3 spans 19 residues. V gave up 7 bases and J gave up 5 bases; unmatched junction bases: 19. Germline lookup yields CDR1 KGHDR and CDR2 SFDVKD.

J is TRBJ2-7 and V is TRBV3-1 (or the pseudogene TRBV3-2); no clear D. The germline V and J ends were trimmed by 2 bases and 4 bases, with 6 bases remaining between them. The CDR3 consists of 12 residues. The germline V gene has CDR1 LGHDT and CDR2 YNNKEL (reference sequence). The CDR3 here is CASSQLSYEQYF. The DNA of the CDR3 is TGTGCCAGCAGCCAATTGAGTTACGAGCAGTACTTC.

The chain combines TRBV2 with TRBJ1-1; 9 bases align to TRBD1. The CDR3 runs to 14 residues. V lost 7 bases, J lost 4 bases, and 7 bases stayed unmatched. In germline, CDR1 is SNHLY, CDR2 FYNNEI. CDR3 sequence reads: CASNLQGAGTEAFF. The CDR3 region has the DNA TGTGCCAGCAACCTACAGGGGGCCGGCACTGAAGCTTTCTTT.

The chain employs TRBV19 and TRBJ2-5, with 10 bases that match TRBD1. The CDR3 is 15 residues long. Trimming at V came to 8 bases and at J to 5 bases, leaving 11 bases not matched to a gene. Germline V gene data show CDR1 as LNHDA and CDR2 as SQIVND (reference sequence). The CDR3 region has the DNA TGTGCCAGTTCCGCCGGGACAGGGGAGCCGGAGACCCAGTACTTC. It translates to CASSAGTGEPETQYF.

This clone was seen once. The chain links TRBV6-4 to TRBJ2-3, with TRBD1 matching 9 bases. V trimming: 3 bases; J trimming: 1 base; junction bases outside the gene matches: 2. The CDR3 is made up of 15 amino acids. The germline V gene has CDR1 MRHNA and CDR2 SNTAGT. The DNA for the CDR3 is TGTGCCAGCAGTGAACAGGGGGCAGGCACAGATACGCAGTATTTT. Amino acid sequence: CASSEQGAGTDTQYF.